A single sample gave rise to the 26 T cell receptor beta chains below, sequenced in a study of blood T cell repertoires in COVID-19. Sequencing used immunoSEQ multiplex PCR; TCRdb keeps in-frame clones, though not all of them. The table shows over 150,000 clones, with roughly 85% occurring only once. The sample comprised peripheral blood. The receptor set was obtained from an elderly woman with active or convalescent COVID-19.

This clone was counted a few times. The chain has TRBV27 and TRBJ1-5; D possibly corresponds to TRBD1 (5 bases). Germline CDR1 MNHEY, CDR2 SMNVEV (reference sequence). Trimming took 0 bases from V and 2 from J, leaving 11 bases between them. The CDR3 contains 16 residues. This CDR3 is CASSLSSQGRNQPQHF. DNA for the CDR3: TGTGCCAGCAGTTTATCTTCGCAGGGCCGCAATCAGCCCCAGCATTTT.

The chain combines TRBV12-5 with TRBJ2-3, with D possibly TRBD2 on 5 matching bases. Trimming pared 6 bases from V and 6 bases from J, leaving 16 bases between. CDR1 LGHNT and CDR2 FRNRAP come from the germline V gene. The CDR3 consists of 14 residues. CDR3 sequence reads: CASGKSGSKDTQYF. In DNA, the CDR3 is TGTGCTAGTGGCAAGAGCGGCTCTAAGGATACGCAGTATTTT.

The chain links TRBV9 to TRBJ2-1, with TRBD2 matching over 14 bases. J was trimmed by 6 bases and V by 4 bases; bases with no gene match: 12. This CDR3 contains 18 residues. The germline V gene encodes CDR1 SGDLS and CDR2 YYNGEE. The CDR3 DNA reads TGTGCCAGCAGCTCAACGGGACTAGCGGGAGACACGGGCAATGAGCAGTTCTTC. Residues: CASSSTGLAGDTGNEQFF.

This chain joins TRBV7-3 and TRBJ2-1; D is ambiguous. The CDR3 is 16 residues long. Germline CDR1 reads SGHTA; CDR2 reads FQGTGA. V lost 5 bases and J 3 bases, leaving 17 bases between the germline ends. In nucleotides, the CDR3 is TGTGCCAGCAGCCCTACCCTAGGCGTGGGCTACAATGAGCAGTTCTTC. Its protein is CASSPTLGVGYNEQFF. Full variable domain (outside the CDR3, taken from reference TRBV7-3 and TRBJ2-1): GAGVSQTPSNKVTEKGKYVELRCDPISGHTALYWYRQSLGQGPEFLIYFQGTGAADDSGLPNDRFFAVRPEGSVSTLKIQRTERGDSAVYLCASSPTLGVGYNEQFFGPGTRLTVL.

The CDR3 nucleotides are TGTGCCTGGAGTGTACCAGGCAGGGTTTATGGCTACACCTTC. This encodes CAWSVPGRVYGYTF. The chain employs TRBV30 and TRBJ1-2, with TRBD1 as a possible D gene (5 bases). The CDR3 has 14 amino acids. From germline, CDR1 is GTSNPN and CDR2 SVGIG (reference sequence). V dropped 0 bases and J dropped 5 bases, with 13 bases sitting between them. Full variable domain (missing parts from reference TRBV30 and TRBJ1-2): SQTIHQWPATLVQPVGSPLSLECTVEGTSNPNLYWYRQAAGRGLQLLFYSVGIGQISSEVPQNLSASRPQDRQFILSSKKLLLSDSGFYLCAWSVPGRVYGYTFGSGTRLTVV.

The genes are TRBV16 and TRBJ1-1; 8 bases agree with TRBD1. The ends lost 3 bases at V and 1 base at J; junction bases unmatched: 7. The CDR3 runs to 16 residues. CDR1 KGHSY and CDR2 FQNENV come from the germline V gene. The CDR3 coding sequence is TGTGCCAGCAGCCAGCTTTGGACAGGGAAGAACACTGAAGCTTTCTTT. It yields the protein CASSQLWTGKNTEAFF.

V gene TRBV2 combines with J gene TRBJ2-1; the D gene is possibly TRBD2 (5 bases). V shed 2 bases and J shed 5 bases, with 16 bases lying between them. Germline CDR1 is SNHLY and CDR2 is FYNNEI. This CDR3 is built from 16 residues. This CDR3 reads CASSERKASWDNEQFF. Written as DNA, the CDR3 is TGTGCCAGCAGTGAACGAAAGGCTAGCTGGGACAATGAGCAGTTCTTC.

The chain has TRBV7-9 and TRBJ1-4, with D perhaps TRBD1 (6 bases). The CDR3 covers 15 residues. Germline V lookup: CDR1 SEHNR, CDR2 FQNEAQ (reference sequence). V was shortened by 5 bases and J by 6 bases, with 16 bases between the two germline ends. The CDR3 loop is CASSPQQGFYEKLFF. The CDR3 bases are TGTGCCAGCAGCCCGCAACAGGGTTTTTATGAAAAACTGTTTTTT.

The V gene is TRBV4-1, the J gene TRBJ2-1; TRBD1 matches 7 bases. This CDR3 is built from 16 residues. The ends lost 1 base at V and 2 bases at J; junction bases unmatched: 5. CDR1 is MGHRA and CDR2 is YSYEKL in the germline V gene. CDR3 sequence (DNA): TGCGCCAGCAGCCAAGGGGGACAGTACCCCTACAATGAGCAGTTCTTC. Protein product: CASSQGGQYPYNEQFF.

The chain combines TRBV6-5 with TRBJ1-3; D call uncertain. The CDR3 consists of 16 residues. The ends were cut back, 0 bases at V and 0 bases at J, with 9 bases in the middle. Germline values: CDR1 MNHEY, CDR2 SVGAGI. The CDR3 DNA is TGTGCCAGCAGTTACTCGCAGTTTTCCTCTGGAAACACCATATATTTT. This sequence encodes CASSYSQFSSGNTIYF.

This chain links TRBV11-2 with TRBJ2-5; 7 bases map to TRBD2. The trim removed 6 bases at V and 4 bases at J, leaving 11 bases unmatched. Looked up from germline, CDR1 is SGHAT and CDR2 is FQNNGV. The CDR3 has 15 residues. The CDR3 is CASSFSGRKAETQYF. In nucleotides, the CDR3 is TGTGCCAGCAGTTTTAGCGGGCGTAAGGCAGAGACCCAGTACTTC.

The CDR3 DNA is TGCGCCAGCAGCTTGCAGGGTGAATCCTACGAGCAGTACTTC. This encodes CASSLQGESYEQYF. The genes are TRBV5-1 and TRBJ2-7; D possibly corresponds to TRBD1 (5 bases). V lost 1 base and J 1 base, leaving 9 bases between the germline ends. Germline V gene lookup returns CDR1 SGHRS and CDR2 YFSETQ. The CDR3 is made up of 14 amino acids. The complete variable domain, with remaining parts taken from reference TRBV5-1 and TRBJ2-7, reads KAGVTQTPRYLIKTRGQQVTLSCSPISGHRSVSWYQQTPGQGLQFLFEYFSETQRNKGNFPGRFSGRQFSNSRSEMNVSTLELGDSALYLCASSLQGESYEQYFGPGTRLTVT.

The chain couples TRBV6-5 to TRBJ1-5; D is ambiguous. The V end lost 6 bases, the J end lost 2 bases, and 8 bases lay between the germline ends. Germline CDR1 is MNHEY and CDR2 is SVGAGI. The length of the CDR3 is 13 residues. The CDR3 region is CASRRMGNQPQHF. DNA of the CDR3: TGTGCCAGCAGGAGGATGGGCAATCAGCCCCAGCATTTT.

CDR3 region: CASSRISGTGETGELFF. The CDR3 DNA reads as TGTGCCAGCAGCCGCATTTCCGGGACAGGGGAGACCGGGGAGCTGTTTTTT. The chain uses TRBV4-2 and TRBJ2-2, with TRBD1 identical over 10 bases. The CDR3 has 17 amino acids. Germline V gene lookup returns CDR1 LGHNA and CDR2 YNFKEQ. V was pared by 4 bases and J by 5 bases, with 10 bases of the junction left unmatched.

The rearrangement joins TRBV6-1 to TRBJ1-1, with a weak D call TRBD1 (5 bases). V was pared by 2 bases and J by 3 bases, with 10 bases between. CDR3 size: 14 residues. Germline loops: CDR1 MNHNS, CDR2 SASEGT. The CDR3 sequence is CASSEQGRHTEAFF. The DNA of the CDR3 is TGTGCCAGCAGTGAACAGGGTAGGCACACTGAAGCTTTCTTT.

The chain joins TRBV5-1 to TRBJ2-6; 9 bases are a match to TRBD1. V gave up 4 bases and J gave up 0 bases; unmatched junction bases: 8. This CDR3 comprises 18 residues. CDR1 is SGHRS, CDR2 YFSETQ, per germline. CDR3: CASSPGTGPSSGANVLTF. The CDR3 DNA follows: TGCGCCAGCAGCCCCGGGACAGGGCCGAGCTCTGGGGCCAACGTCCTGACTTTC.

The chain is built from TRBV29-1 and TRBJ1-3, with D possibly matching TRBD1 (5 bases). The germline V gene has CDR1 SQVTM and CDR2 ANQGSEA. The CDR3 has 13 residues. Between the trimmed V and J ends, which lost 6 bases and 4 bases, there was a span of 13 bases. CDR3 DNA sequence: TGCAGCGTGGCGACAGTTGGGGGAAACACCATATATTTT. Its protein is CSVATVGGNTIYF. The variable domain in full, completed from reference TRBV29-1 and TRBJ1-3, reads SAVISQKPSRDICQRGTSLTIQCQVDSQVTMMFWYRQQPGQSLTLIATANQGSEATYESGFVIDKFPISRPNLTFSTLTVSNMSPEDSSIYLCSVATVGGNTIYFGEGSWLTVV.

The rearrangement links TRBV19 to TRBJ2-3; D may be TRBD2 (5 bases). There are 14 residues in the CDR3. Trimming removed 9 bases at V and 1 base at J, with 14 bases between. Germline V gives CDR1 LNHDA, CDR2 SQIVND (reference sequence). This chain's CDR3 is CASSGNFGTDTQYF. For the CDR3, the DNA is TGTGCCAGCTCGGGGAATTTTGGCACAGATACGCAGTATTTT.

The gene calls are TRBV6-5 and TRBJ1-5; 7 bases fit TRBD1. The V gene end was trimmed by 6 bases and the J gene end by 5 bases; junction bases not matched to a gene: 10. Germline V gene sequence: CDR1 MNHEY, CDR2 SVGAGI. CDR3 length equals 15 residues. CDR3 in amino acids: CASRDTGDGYQPQHF. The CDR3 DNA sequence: TGTGCCAGCAGAGACACAGGGGATGGTTATCAGCCCCAGCATTTT.

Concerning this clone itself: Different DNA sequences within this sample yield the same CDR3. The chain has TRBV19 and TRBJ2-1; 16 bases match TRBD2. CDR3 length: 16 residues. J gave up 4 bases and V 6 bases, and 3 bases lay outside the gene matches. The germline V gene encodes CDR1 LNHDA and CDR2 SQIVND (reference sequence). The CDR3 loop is CASRGTSGRGYNEQFF. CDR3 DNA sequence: TGTGCCAGTAGGGGGACTAGCGGGAGGGGATACAATGAGCAGTTCTTC.

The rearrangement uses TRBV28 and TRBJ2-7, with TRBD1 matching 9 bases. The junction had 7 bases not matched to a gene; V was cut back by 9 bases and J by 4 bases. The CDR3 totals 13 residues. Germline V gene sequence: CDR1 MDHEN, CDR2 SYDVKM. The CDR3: CASRGQGKYEQYF. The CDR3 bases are TGTGCCAGTCGCGGACAGGGGAAGTACGAGCAGTACTTC.

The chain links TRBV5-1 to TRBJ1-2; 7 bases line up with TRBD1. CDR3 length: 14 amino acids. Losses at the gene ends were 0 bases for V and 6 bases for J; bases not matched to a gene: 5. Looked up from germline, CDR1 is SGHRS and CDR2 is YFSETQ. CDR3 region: CASSLGRGKDGYTF. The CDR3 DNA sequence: TGCGCCAGCAGCTTGGGCAGGGGGAAGGATGGCTACACCTTC.

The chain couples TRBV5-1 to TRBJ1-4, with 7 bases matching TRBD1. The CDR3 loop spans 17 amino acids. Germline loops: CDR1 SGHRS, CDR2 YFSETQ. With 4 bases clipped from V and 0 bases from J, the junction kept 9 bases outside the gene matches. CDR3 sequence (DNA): TGCGCCAGCAGCGGAAACAGGGGACCCACAACTAATGAAAAACTGTTTTTT. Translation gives CASSGNRGPTTNEKLFF.

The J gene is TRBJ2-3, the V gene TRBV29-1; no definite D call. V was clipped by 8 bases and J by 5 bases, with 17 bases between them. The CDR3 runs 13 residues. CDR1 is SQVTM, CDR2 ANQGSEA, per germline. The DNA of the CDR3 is TGCAGCTCGGCCAACGCGGTAATAGATACGCAGTATTTT. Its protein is CSSANAVIDTQYF.

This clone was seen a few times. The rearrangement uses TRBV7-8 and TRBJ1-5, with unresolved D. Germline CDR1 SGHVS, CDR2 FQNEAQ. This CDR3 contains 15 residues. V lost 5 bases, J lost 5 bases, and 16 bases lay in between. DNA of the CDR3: TGTGCCAGCAGCCCCCATAGGGAGTACGATCAGCCCCAGCATTTT. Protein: CASSPHREYDQPQHF.

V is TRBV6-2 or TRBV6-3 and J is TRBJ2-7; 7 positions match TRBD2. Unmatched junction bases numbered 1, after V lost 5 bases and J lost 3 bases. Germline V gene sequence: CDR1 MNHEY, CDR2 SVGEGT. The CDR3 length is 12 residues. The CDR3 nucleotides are TGTGCCAGCAGTAGCGGGAACTACGAGCAGTACTTC. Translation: CASSSGNYEQYF.